This TCR beta chain was observed in a study of blood T cells in healthy people across ages (dated by TCRdb to 2013 to 2016). Looking at the study overall: In model experiments, template switching captured about one uniquely barcoded TCR beta cDNA molecule for every two T cells. Age-related changes in TCR beta repertoire diversity were measured in the study by deep sequencing normalized with unique cDNA molecular identifiers. The donors were split into four age groups: young (average about 16 years), middle-aged (nearly 40), aged (about 62) and long-lived (approximately 89). Donors of different ages were randomly distributed across sequencing lanes to avoid experimental bias. Two additional independent replicas of 1 million unique cDNA reads from the same blood draw were analyzed for two donors (one aged 18 to 30 and one aged 80 or older). What the study reported, not specific to this receptor: Observed TCR beta diversity per million T cells fell roughly linearly with age, and a significant reduction was already apparent by age roughly 40. Since profiling was done on bulk unsorted PBMCs, naive and antigen-experienced compartments could not be conclusively compared. Donor CMV infection status was unknown, potentially confounding age-related changes in expanded clonotypes. Estimates of total diversity from one million sequenced T cells were regarded as lower bounds and underestimates. Compared with the aged group, the long-lived group had more naive CD4+ T cells, fewer expanded clones and increased TCR diversity, a pattern suggesting age selection. There was a strong correlation between observed TCR beta diversity and the percentage of naive T cells measured by flow cytometry.

The CDR3 contains 13 residues, cysteine and phenylalanine counted. The retained sequence is limited to the CDR3, 39 bases, with the frame set at the first base. The library relied on 5' RACE. The sequencer was an Illumina HiSeq 2500. A second PCR of roughly 7 to 11 cycles was performed with a sample-barcoded 5' primer and a J-beta primer mix. A unique molecular identifier was introduced onto each TCR beta cDNA molecule by a template-switch 5' adaptor carrying 12 random nucleotides. Each sample yielded at least 2.5 million CDR3-containing paired-end reads. First-strand cDNA synthesis was performed from all RNA using the Mint cDNA synthesis kit, with priming by a TRBC-specific oligonucleotide. Following uracil-DNA glycosylase treatment, all cDNA underwent a first 18-cycle PCR with the universal primers M1SS and BC2_uni_R. The study's own analysis went as follows. For normalization, 1 million high-quality reads were randomly selected from each sample, with every read carrying a distinct molecular identifier. Instead of being binned into consensus sequences, reads that shared molecular identifiers were thrown out. MiTCR, set to a Q25 quality threshold and the strictest error-elimination algorithm, was used for CDR3 identification, clonotype clustering and error correction. A nonparametric unseen species model using Euler transformation provided a lower-bound estimate of total TCR beta diversity. TCRdb trimmed the raw reads at Q25, called clones with MiXCR and kept productive beta chains. A single entry per CDR3 protein holds the most common genes and DNA from its merged rows. TCRdb's processing, not the authors', yielded these V and J calls. Counted in this sample were hundreds of thousands of distinct CDR3 sequences; around 21% of them appeared once. The ten largest clonotypes hold under 4% of the sample.

The donors were roughly 40 Caucasian individuals from Russia, aged roughly 6 to 100 years, who were systemically healthy. Approximately 9.3 milliliters of peripheral blood were collected from each donor into EDTA-treated Vacutainer tubes. Ficoll-Paque density-gradient centrifugation was used to isolate PBMCs, with at least 6.5 million per sample. Total RNA was extracted from PBMCs with Trizol reagent, with at least 6 micrograms obtained per sample. Naive CD45RAhigh/CD27high T cell percentages were measured by flow cytometry on a PBMC aliquot from every donor. Concerning this clonotype: Its antigen is still unknown. No base qualities exist here, and no much larger clone lies one base off it.

This clonotype originated in a man between 65 and 80 years old in good health. The rearrangement combines TRBV21-1 with TRBJ2-7; the D call TRBD1 from the table was never checked on the DNA. TRBV21-1 is designated a pseudogene. Material: blood. The nucleotide sequence reads as follows: TGTGCCAGCAGCAAAGTCCCCCCACAGGGGCAGTACTTC. The translation is CASSKVPPQGQYF.